This TCR beta chain was sequenced during a study of blood T cell repertoires in COVID-19 (dated by TCRdb to about 2020). About the study as a whole: Collaborator samples came from the United States, Italy and Spain and covered acute and convalescent phases of COVID-19. The material from the prospective study consisted of cDNA or gDNA derived from T cells, B-cell-depleted T cells, or PBMCs. Deeply sampled blood TCRbeta repertoires from subjects exposed to, actively infected with, or recovered from COVID-19 were included in the dataset. The repertoires were released in a freely available public database intended as a resource for research on the immune response to SARS-CoV-2. The samples were drawn from the first 160 participants of the ongoing ImmuneRACE study and from some 1,300 subjects provided by 6 global collaborators. A de-identified subject ID, COVID-19 status, age in years and sex were almost always included in the sample metadata. Where HLA class I and class II types were available, the types were taken from metadata supplied by the sample provider, not from assay-based typing.

Participants in the prospective study were aged roughly 18 to 89 years, lived in over 20 United States geographic areas, and enrolled through a virtual design. In the prospective study, cohorts were assigned on the basis of participant-reported clinical history obtained from a screening survey and a study questionnaire. ImmuneRACE Cohort 3 recovered participants were defined by two consecutive negative NP/OP PCR tests, healthcare professional clearance, or symptom resolution. Mobile phlebotomists in the prospective study collected whole blood, serum and a nasopharyngeal or oropharyngeal swab from every participant. Additional blood draws and questionnaires over an approximately two-month period could optionally be provided by prospective study participants. Before DNA extraction, blood samples from the prospective study were shipped at room temperature or frozen. The investigation overall reported the following: How much clinical and demographic metadata was included differed by source and by participant, and the metadata was provided uncurated.

Trimming takes 0 bases off V and 8 bases off J; junction bases not matched to a gene: 6. The cysteine opens and the phenylalanine closes a CDR3 of 14 amino acids. CDR3 DNA is the only sequence kept; it has 42 bases, read in frame from the first base. The germline V gene (reference sequence) provides CDR1 LNHDA and CDR2 SQIVND. Remarks on this clone: Its binding antigen is unknown. No base quality information exists; no much larger clone differs at one position.

TCRbeta CDR3 regions were amplified from genomic DNA using the immunoSEQ Assay, a bias-controlled multiplex PCR. Concerning the study's data processing: Within the assay, amplification of reference gene primers was used to estimate how many nucleated cells each sample contained. To quantify the absolute abundance of each unique TCRbeta CDR3 rearrangement, sequence reads were collapsed and filtered. For each sample, productive Simpson clonality was calculated as the square root of Simpson's diversity index across productive rearrangements. TCRdb took this table from immuneACCESS and kept in-frame rearrangements with V and J called. Such tables lack part of the clones; where checked against another copy, unresolved V genes explain under half of the gap, and the rest is unexplained. Clone size and V and J calls were adopted from that table, with D and trimming inferred from the DNA. The sample contains roughly 200,000 clones, 75% to 90% of them found a single time. The ten largest clones capture more than 5% of the sample.

This sequence was found in a man aged 35 to 55 who had recovered from COVID-19. The source material was PBMCs or T cells enriched from blood (not recorded which). The rearranged segments are TRBV19 and TRBJ1-2; a stretch of 7 junction bases matches TRBD1. Here the CDR3 is given as CASSIEGQAGGYTF. The DNA sequence is given as TGTGCCAGTAGTATAGAAGGACAGGCTGGCGGCTACACCTTC.